Following are 20 T cell receptor beta chains from one sample sequenced in a study of blood T cell repertoires in COVID-19. Data came from immunoSEQ multiplex PCR; TCRdb stores just in-frame clones and leaves some out. Among more than 90,000 clones, roughly 85% were seen once, and the ten largest hold roughly 40%. Sequenced sample: peripheral blood. Source of these receptors: a man at least 80 years old with acute or convalescent COVID-19.

The chain has TRBV9 and TRBJ2-2; no firm D call. Trimming removed 0 bases from V and 6 bases from J, with 6 bases in between. This CDR3 is 13 amino acids long. Germline CDR1 reads SGDLS; CDR2 reads YYNGEE. The CDR3: CASSVAIPGELFF. The CDR3 nucleotides are TGTGCCAGCAGCGTAGCTATTCCCGGGGAGCTGTTTTTT.

The J gene is TRBJ1-2, the V gene TRBV28; D possibly corresponds to TRBD1 (5 bases). Germline CDR1 MDHEN, CDR2 SYDVKM. The CDR3 is 13 residues long. Trimming removed 7 bases from V and 3 bases from J, with 12 bases in between. The CDR3 DNA is TGTGCCAGCATTCTCACAGGACACTATGGCTACACCTTC. It codes for CASILTGHYGYTF.

DNA of the CDR3: TGCGCCAGCAGCTTGTCGGGTAACTATGGCTACACCTTC. Translated: CASSLSGNYGYTF. The chain has TRBV5-1 and TRBJ1-2, with D hard to call. Trimming took 1 base from V and 1 from J, leaving 5 bases between them. This CDR3 region has 13 residues. Germline lookup yields CDR1 SGHRS and CDR2 YFSETQ. Full variable domain (remainder filled in from reference TRBV5-1 and TRBJ1-2): KAGVTQTPRYLIKTRGQQVTLSCSPISGHRSVSWYQQTPGQGLQFLFEYFSETQRNKGNFPGRFSGRQFSNSRSEMNVSTLELGDSALYLCASSLSGNYGYTFGSGTRLTVV.

The rearrangement links TRBV7-9 to TRBJ2-5; 7 bases line up with TRBD1. V trimming: 5 bases; J trimming: 4 bases; junction bases outside the gene matches: 4. Germline CDR1 reads SEHNR; CDR2 reads FQNEAQ (reference sequence). The CDR3 covers 13 residues. This CDR3 reads CASSKTGVETQYF. The CDR3 DNA reads TGTGCCAGCAGCAAAACAGGGGTAGAGACCCAGTACTTC.

The CDR3 coding sequence is TGTGCCAGCAGTGAAGTTAGGGGCACCACCTACGAGCAGTACTTC. Translation: CASSEVRGTTYEQYF. The J gene is TRBJ2-7, the V gene TRBV2; possibly TRBD1 for D (5 bases). Trimming took off 1 base at V and 2 bases at J, with 12 bases between the two ends. This CDR3 contains 15 residues. Germline V lookup: CDR1 SNHLY, CDR2 FYNNEI.

The gene calls are TRBV6-5 and TRBJ1-2; 7 positions agree with TRBD1. This CDR3 has 15 amino acids. The germline V gene encodes CDR1 MNHEY and CDR2 SVGAGI. The ends lost 8 bases at V and 7 bases at J; junction bases unmatched: 16. As DNA, the CDR3 is TGTGCCAGCGGCCCCCCCGCGGCAGGGGGGATTGGCTACACCTTC. This encodes CASGPPAAGGIGYTF.

The chain is built from TRBV27 and TRBJ2-1; a weak D match, TRBD1 (5 bases). The germline V gene encodes CDR1 MNHEY and CDR2 SMNVEV (reference sequence). The length of the CDR3 is 12 residues. V lost 4 bases and J lost 10, with 11 bases in between. The CDR3 sequence: CASSSQRGEQFF. DNA of the CDR3: TGTGCCAGCAGTTCCCAAAGGGGAGAGCAGTTCTTC.

This clone occurred once. This rearrangement joins TRBV3-1 (or the pseudogene TRBV3-2) to TRBJ1-3; D gene uncertain. Looked up from germline, CDR1 is LGHDT and CDR2 is YNNKEL (reference sequence). This CDR3 has 16 residues. V dropped 7 bases and J dropped 5 bases, with 21 bases sitting between them. CDR3 sequence (DNA): TGTGCCAGCACACATAGTAATACAGATTTCAGAAACACCATATATTTT. It codes for CASTHSNTDFRNTIYF.

This chain joins TRBV15 and TRBJ1-2; 7 bases fit TRBD1. CDR1 is LNHNV and CDR2 is YYDKDF in the germline V gene (reference sequence). The CDR3 is made up of 14 amino acids. V gave up 10 bases and J gave up 6 bases; unmatched junction bases: 14. The CDR3, as DNA: TGTGCCATCCCCAGTGGAGACAGGGTCAATGGCTACACCTTC. Encoded protein: CAIPSGDRVNGYTF.

The chain carries TRBV9 and TRBJ2-3; TRBD2 is a possible D gene (8 bases). Germline V lookup: CDR1 SGDLS, CDR2 YYNGEE. V was pared by 0 bases and J by 12 bases, with 17 bases between. CDR3 size: 14 residues. The CDR3 region has the DNA TGTGCCAGCAGCGTAGACAGGGGACTAGGCTTACAGTATTTT. The encoded protein is CASSVDRGLGLQYF.

The V gene is TRBV5-4, the J gene TRBJ2-1; 7 bases are shared with TRBD2. Trimming at V came to 1 base and at J to 2 bases, leaving 3 bases not matched to a gene. The germline V gene has CDR1 SGHNT and CDR2 YYREEE (reference sequence). This CDR3 is built from 15 residues. The CDR3 region is CASSLSSGAYNEQFF. Written as DNA, the CDR3 is TGTGCCAGCAGCTTGTCTAGCGGAGCCTACAATGAGCAGTTCTTC.

This sequence joins TRBV11-2 and TRBJ2-7; 8 bases are a match to TRBD2. This CDR3 is 15 amino acids long. Germline loops: CDR1 SGHAT, CDR2 FQNNGV. With V trimmed by 1 base and J by 2 bases, 4 bases remained unmatched. CDR3 nucleotide sequence: TGTGCCAGCAGCTTAGCGGGGGGGGTTACCTACGAGCAGTACTTC. Translated: CASSLAGGVTYEQYF.

The chain links TRBV27 to TRBJ2-7; 9 positions agree with TRBD2. J was trimmed by 2 bases and V by 5 bases; bases with no gene match: 16. The CDR3 consists of 18 residues. Looked up from germline, CDR1 is MNHEY and CDR2 is SMNVEV (reference sequence). CDR3 in amino acids: CASSPGLGASGNPYEQYF. The CDR3 bases are TGTGCCAGCAGTCCGGGTTTGGGGGCTAGCGGGAATCCCTACGAGCAGTACTTC.

The genes are TRBV27 and TRBJ1-1; TRBD1 matches at 7 bases. With V trimmed by 7 bases and J by 4 bases, 9 bases remained unmatched. This CDR3 region has 14 residues. Germline V gives CDR1 MNHEY, CDR2 SMNVEV (reference sequence). The CDR3 reads CASKTRQGFTEAFF. CDR3 DNA: TGTGCCAGCAAAACCCGACAGGGTTTCACTGAAGCTTTCTTT.

By sample share, this clone is medium-sized (0.01 to 0.1%). The chain combines TRBV9 with TRBJ2-3; the match to TRBD2 covers 16 bases. Trimming took 3 bases from V and 5 from J; bases not matched to a gene: 6. The CDR3 is 17 residues long. Germline assignment: CDR1 SGDLS and CDR2 YYNGEE. The CDR3 spells CASSAGTSGRVLDTQYF. The CDR3 DNA sequence: TGTGCCAGCAGCGCCGGGACTAGCGGGAGGGTCTTAGATACGCAGTATTTT.

This clone appeared once. The V and J genes are TRBV30 and TRBJ1-2; 7 bases agree with TRBD1. The trim removed 4 bases at V and 8 bases at J, leaving 4 bases unmatched. The germline CDR1 and CDR2 sequences are GTSNPN and SVGIG (reference sequence). The CDR3 contains 11 residues. CDR3 in amino acids: CAWNRDRGYTF. CDR3 coding DNA: TGTGCCTGGAACCGGGACAGAGGCTACACCTTC. The full variable domain, completed using reference TRBV30 and TRBJ1-2, is SQTIHQWPATLVQPVGSPLSLECTVEGTSNPNLYWYRQAAGRGLQLLFYSVGIGQISSEVPQNLSASRPQDRQFILSSKKLLLSDSGFYLCAWNRDRGYTFGSGTRLTVV.

The rearrangement joins TRBV28 to TRBJ2-1; a weak D match, TRBD2 (6 bases). V shed 7 bases and J shed 0 bases, with 13 bases lying between them. The germline gives CDR1 MDHEN, CDR2 SYDVKM. The CDR3 covers 15 residues. DNA of the CDR3: TGTGCCAGCATCCGGGAGCCTCACTCCTACAATGAGCAGTTCTTC. Translating it yields CASIREPHSYNEQFF.

This clone was observed once. The chain joins TRBV18 to TRBJ1-1; D remains unclear. The CDR3 extends over 15 amino acids. The germline gives CDR1 KGHSH, CDR2 LQKENI. With 3 bases removed from V and 0 bases from J, the gap between germline ends came to 11 bases. The CDR3 spells CASSPSGTMNTEAFF. CDR3 in DNA: TGTGCCAGCTCACCGTCAGGCACAATGAACACTGAAGCTTTCTTT. Based on the CDR3 plus reference TRBV18 and TRBJ1-1, the full variable domain is NAGVMQNPRHLVRRRGQEARLRCSPMKGHSHVYWYRQLPEEGLKFMVYLQKENIIDESGMPKERFSAEFPKEGPSILRIQQVVRGDSAAYFCASSPSGTMNTEAFFGQGTRLTVV.

The genes are TRBV7-2 and TRBJ2-7, with 10 bases fitting TRBD2. The germline gives CDR1 SGHTA, CDR2 FQGNSA. Losses at the gene ends were 5 bases for V and 0 bases for J; bases not matched to a gene: 4. The CDR3 sequence is 15 residues long. The DNA for the CDR3 is TGTGCCAGCAGCCAACTAGCGGGACTCTCCTACGAGCAGTACTTC. Translated: CASSQLAGLSYEQYF.

This clone has just a few counts. The chain couples TRBV7-3 to TRBJ1-3; TRBD1 is a possible D gene (5 bases). The CDR3 covers 15 residues. Trimming took off 5 bases at V and 0 bases at J, with 11 bases between the two ends. In germline, CDR1 is SGHTA, CDR2 FQGTGA. In nucleotides, the CDR3 is TGTGCCAGCAGCCCGGGGGGGACCTCTGGAAACACCATATATTTT. Encoded protein: CASSPGGTSGNTIYF.